Listed below are T cell receptor beta chains from one sample, sequenced in a study of blood T cell repertoires in COVID-19. TCRdb keeps only in-frame clones here, not all; method: immunoSEQ multiplex PCR. This sample has more than 200,000 clones, with around nine tenths found just once. Sequenced: PBMCs or T cells enriched from blood (not recorded which). The receptors derive from a woman aged 45 to 65 who had recovered from COVID-19. The CDR3 runs from the conserved cysteine through the conserved F or W. Fields, in order: D gene, J gene, clone size, V gene, CDR3 DNA, CDR3 protein. D genes are given only for firm matches. Size tells how often a clone was seen (once, few, many) or the class of an expanded clone, and some rows leave it out.

TRBD1	TRBJ1-3	-	TRBV30	TGTGCCTGGAGTGACAGGGGGCTTGGAAACACCATATATTTT	CAWSDRGLGNTIYF
-	TRBJ1-5	-	TRBV28	TGTGCCAGCAGTTCTTTAAATCAGCCCCAGCATTTT	CASSSLNQPQHF
-	TRBJ1-1	-	TRBV20-1	TGCAGTGCTAGAGATTCCGGCGGGGGTTTCTTT	CSARDSGGGFF
-	TRBJ1-5	-	TRBV27	TGTGCCAGCAGTTGGGGACTCGAGAGCAATCAGCCCCAGCATTTT	CASSWGLESNQPQHF
TRBD1	TRBJ1-4	-	TRBV7-2	TGTGCCAGCAGCGTAGAACCAGGGGGCTGGGAAAAACTGTTTTTT	CASSVEPGGWEKLFF
-	TRBJ2-7	once	TRBV5-6	TGTGCCAGCAGCCTGTTGGGGAGCAAGCGCTACGAGCAGTACTTC	CASSLLGSKRYEQYF
TRBD1	TRBJ2-7	-	TRBV7-3	TGTGCCAGCAGCTTCCCGACAGGGGAAAACTACGAGCAGTACTTC	CASSFPTGENYEQYF
-	TRBJ2-3	-	TRBV5-1	TGCGCCAGCAGCTGGGGGGATTTCCCTAGCACAGATACGCAGTATTTT	CASSWGDFPSTDTQYF
-	TRBJ1-2	-	TRBV6-5	TGTGCCAGCTACTCCCGGGCGGGGAGCGGCTATGGCTACACCTTC	CASYSRAGSGYGYTF
-	TRBJ2-7	-	TRBV7-3	TGTGCCAGCAGCTTGGCAGGGTCGGGCTACGAGCAGTACTTC	CASSLAGSGYEQYF
TRBD1	TRBJ1-2	-	TRBV5-4	TGTGCCAGCAGTACCAGACGGGACAGCCTCTATGGCTACACCTTC	CASSTRRDSLYGYTF
-	TRBJ1-2	-	TRBV9	TGTGCCAGCAGCGTTGACACTGGGAACTATGGCTACACCTTC	CASSVDTGNYGYTF
TRBD2	TRBJ2-1	few	TRBV9	TGTGCCAGCAGTCGTGGGACTAACTCCTACAATGAGCAGTTCTTC	CASSRGTNSYNEQFF
-	TRBJ1-4	-	TRBV3-1/TRBV3-2	TGTGCCAGCAGCCAAAGCCGGCAGGGTAATGAAAAACTGTTTTTT	CASSQSRQGNEKLFF
TRBD1	TRBJ1-1	once	TRBV18	TGTGCCAGCTCGCCAAACACAGGGGCGAACACTGAAGCTTTCTTT	CASSPNTGANTEAFF
TRBD1	TRBJ1-5	-	TRBV5-8	TGTGCCAGCAGCTCCATAAAGAACTACAGGGGCGGGCTTAGGGGTCAGCCCCAGCATTTT	CASSSIKNYRGGLRGQPQHF
TRBD2	TRBJ2-7	-	TRBV19	TGTGCCAGTAGTATGGGGCCTCTAGCGGGAGGGCCCAACGAGCAGTACTTC	CASSMGPLAGGPNEQYF
-	TRBJ1-3	once	TRBV5-1	TGCGCCAGCAGCTTGGGCGGAAACTCTGGAAACACCATATATTTT	CASSLGGNSGNTIYF
-	TRBJ2-1	-	TRBV11-2	TGTGCCAGCAGCTTAGCCAGGGGAAGAAATGAGCAGTTCTTC	CASSLARGRNEQFF
TRBD1	TRBJ2-1	-	TRBV7-2	TGTGCCAGCAGGGCTGACAGGGGCGCCTACAATGAGCAGTTCTTC	CASRADRGAYNEQFF
-	TRBJ2-1	-	TRBV30	TGTGCCTGGACCGTCCGGGGGAATGAGCAGTTCTTC	CAWTVRGNEQFF
-	TRBJ1-5	-	TRBV19	TGTGCCAGTAGTAACCGGGGTAATCAGCCCCAGCATTTT	CASSNRGNQPQHF
TRBD2	TRBJ2-1	-	TRBV18	TGTGCCAGCTCACCACCGACTAGCTATGAGCAGTTCTTC	CASSPPTSYEQFF
-	TRBJ1-4	-	TRBV4-2	TGTGCCAGCAGCAGAGAAAAGGACAGAACTAATGAAAAACTGTTTTTT	CASSREKDRTNEKLFF
-	TRBJ2-3	-	TRBV28	TGTGCCAGCAGTTTAGTGACAGGCTGGAATCAGCCCCAGTATTTT	CASSLVTGWNQPQYF
TRBD1	TRBJ1-2	-	TRBV27	TGTGCCAGCAGTTCACTTATTCGGGACAGGCGGACGGGTTATGGCTACACCTTC	CASSSLIRDRRTGYGYTF
-	TRBJ2-7	-	TRBV27	TGTGCCAGCAGTTTAAATACAGGCCTCCACGAGCAGTACTTC	CASSLNTGLHEQYF
TRBD2	TRBJ2-1	-	TRBV19	TGTGCCAGTAGTTCGAGACTAGCGGGGTCCTACAATGAGCAGTTCTTC	CASSSRLAGSYNEQFF
-	TRBJ2-2	once	TRBV18	TGTGCCAGCTCACCTAACAGGTGGAGCGGGGAGCTGTTTTTT	CASSPNRWSGELFF
TRBD2	TRBJ2-1	once	TRBV27	TGTGCCAGCAGTCAAGGACTGGTTGGGGGGGATGAGCAGTTCTTC	CASSQGLVGGDEQFF
-	TRBJ1-5	-	TRBV15	TGTGCCACCAGGCGGGGCAATCAGCCCCAGCATTTT	CATRRGNQPQHF
TRBD1	TRBJ1-1	-	TRBV10-3	TGTGCCAGTACCCGGGACAGGGGTCACCAGAACACTGAAGCTTTCTTT	CASTRDRGHQNTEAFF
-	TRBJ1-2	-	TRBV28	TGTGCCAGTACAGGTCCCTACTATGGCTACACCTTC	CASTGPYYGYTF
TRBD2	TRBJ2-2	-	TRBV5-4	TGTGCCAGCAGCTTGTGGTCAACGATAAAGCGGGGCACCGGGGAGCTGTTTTTT	CASSLWSTIKRGTGELFF
TRBD1	TRBJ1-2	-	TRBV19	TGTGCCAGTAGTCGATATGGACAGGGGGGAACTAACTATGGCTACACCTTC	CASSRYGQGGTNYGYTF
TRBD1	TRBJ1-5	few	TRBV15	TGTGCCACCGGAGTGGGACAGAGCAATCAGCCCCAGCATTTT	CATGVGQSNQPQHF
-	TRBJ1-1	-	TRBV29-1	TGCAGCGTTGAAGCGGACCGGGAGCCGAACACTGAAGCTTTCTTT	CSVEADREPNTEAFF
-	TRBJ2-3	-	TRBV7-3	TGTGCCAGCAGCTTAATGGCTAGTACTACAGATACGCAGTATTTT	CASSLMASTTDTQYF
-	TRBJ2-7	-	TRBV21-1	TGTGCCAGCACCCCCCTGAGAAGCGATTTTGCCTACGAGCAGTACTTC	CASTPLRSDFAYEQYF
-	TRBJ2-1	-	TRBV4-1	TGCGCCAGCAGCCAAGCCGGGAATGAGCAGTTCTTC	CASSQAGNEQFF
-	TRBJ2-3	-	TRBV9	TGTGCCAGCAGCGTAGCTCGCGGCCAACTCCCCGATACGCAGTATTTT	CASSVARGQLPDTQYF
-	TRBJ2-1	few	TRBV5-1	TGCGCCAGCAGCCTTGACAGTTTGAATGAGCAGTTCTTC	CASSLDSLNEQFF
-	TRBJ1-4	-	TRBV5-4	TGTGCCAGCAGCTCATACAGGACAACTAATGAAAAACTGTTTTTT	CASSSYRTTNEKLFF
-	TRBJ2-1	-	TRBV11-3	TGTGCCAGCAGCTCCGGATCTGTCGGGGGTGAGCAGTTCTTC	CASSSGSVGGEQFF
-	TRBJ2-1	once	TRBV28	TGTGCCAGCAGTTTACAGGGTTCCTACAATGAGCAGTTCTTC	CASSLQGSYNEQFF
TRBD1	TRBJ1-5	-	TRBV5-4	TGTGCCAGCAGCAGGGACAGGGGGCGCATTCAGCCCCAGCATTTT	CASSRDRGRIQPQHF
-	TRBJ2-1	-	TRBV28	TGTGCCAGCAGTTCCGGGATCTACAATGAGCAGTTCTTC	CASSSGIYNEQFF
TRBD1	TRBJ1-4	-	TRBV4-3	TGCGCCAGCAGCCAAAATACCGGGACAGGGAATGAAAAACTGTTTTTT	CASSQNTGTGNEKLFF
-	TRBJ2-1	-	TRBV19	TGTGCCAGTAGTATGGCTCCTGGCTACAATGAGCAGTTCTTC	CASSMAPGYNEQFF
-	TRBJ1-3	-	TRBV12-3/TRBV12-4	TGTGCCAGCACAGACTCTGGAAACACCATATATTTT	CASTDSGNTIYF
-	TRBJ2-1	-	TRBV6-2/TRBV6-3	TGTGCCAGCAGTTCCCGACTAGTCGGGTATGAGCAGTTCTTC	CASSSRLVGYEQFF